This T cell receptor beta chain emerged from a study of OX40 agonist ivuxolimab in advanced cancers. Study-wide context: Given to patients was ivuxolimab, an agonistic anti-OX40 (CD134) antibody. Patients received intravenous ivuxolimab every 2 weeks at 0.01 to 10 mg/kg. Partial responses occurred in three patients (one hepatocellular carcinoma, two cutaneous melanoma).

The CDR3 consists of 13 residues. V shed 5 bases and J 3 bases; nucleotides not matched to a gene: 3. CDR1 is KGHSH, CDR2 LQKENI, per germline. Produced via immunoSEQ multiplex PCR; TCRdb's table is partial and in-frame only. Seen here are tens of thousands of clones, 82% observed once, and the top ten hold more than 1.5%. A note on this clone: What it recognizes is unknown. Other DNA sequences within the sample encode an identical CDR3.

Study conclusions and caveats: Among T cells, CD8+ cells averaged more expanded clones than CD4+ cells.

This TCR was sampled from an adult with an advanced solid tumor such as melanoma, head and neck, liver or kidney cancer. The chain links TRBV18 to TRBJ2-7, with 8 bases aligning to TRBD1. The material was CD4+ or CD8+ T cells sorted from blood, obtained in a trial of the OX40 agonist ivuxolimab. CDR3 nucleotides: TGTGCCAGCTCATCTGGACAGGGCTACGAGCAGTACTTC. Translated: CASSSGQGYEQYF.